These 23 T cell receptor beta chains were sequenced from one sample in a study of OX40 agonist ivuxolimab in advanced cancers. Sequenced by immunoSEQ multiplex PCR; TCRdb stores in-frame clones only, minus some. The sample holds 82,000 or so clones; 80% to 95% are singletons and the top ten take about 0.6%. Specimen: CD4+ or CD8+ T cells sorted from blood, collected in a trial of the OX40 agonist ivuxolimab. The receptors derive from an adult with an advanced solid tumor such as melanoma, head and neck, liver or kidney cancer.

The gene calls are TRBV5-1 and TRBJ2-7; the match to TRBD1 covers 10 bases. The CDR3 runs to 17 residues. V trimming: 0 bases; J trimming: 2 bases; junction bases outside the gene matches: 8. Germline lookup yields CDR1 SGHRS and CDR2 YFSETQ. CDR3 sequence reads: CASSLGAGTGVPYEQYF. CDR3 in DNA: TGCGCCAGCAGCTTGGGGGCTGGGACAGGGGTTCCCTACGAGCAGTACTTC.

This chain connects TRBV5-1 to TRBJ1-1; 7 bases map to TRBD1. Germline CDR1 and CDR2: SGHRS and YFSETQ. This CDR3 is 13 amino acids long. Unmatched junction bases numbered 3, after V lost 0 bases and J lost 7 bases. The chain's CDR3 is CASSLGQGGEAFF. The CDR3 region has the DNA TGCGCCAGCAGCTTGGGACAGGGTGGTGAAGCTTTCTTT.

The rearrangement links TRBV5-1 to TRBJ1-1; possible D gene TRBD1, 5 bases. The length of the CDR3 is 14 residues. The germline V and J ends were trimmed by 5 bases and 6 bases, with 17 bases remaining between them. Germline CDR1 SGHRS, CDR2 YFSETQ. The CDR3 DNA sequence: TGCGCCAGCAGGGGGCTCGGGAGGGACCCTGAAGCTTTCTTT. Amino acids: CASRGLGRDPEAFF.

The CDR3 sequence: CASSTDRGRVDYTF. CDR3 nucleotides: TGTGCCAGCAGCACGGACAGGGGGCGCGTTGACTACACCTTC. The chain employs TRBV7-9 and TRBJ1-2, with 11 bases matching TRBD1. Trimming took 5 bases from V and 10 from J; bases not matched to a gene: 9. The CDR3 is 14 amino acids. Germline values: CDR1 SEHNR, CDR2 FQNEAQ (reference sequence). The full variable domain, in which reference TRBV7-9 and TRBJ1-2 provide the parts outside the CDR3, is DTGVSQNPRHKITKRGQNVTFRCDPISEHNRLYWYRQTLGQGPEFLTYFQNEAQLEKSRLLSDRFSAERPKGSFSTLEIQRTEQGDSAMYLCASSTDRGRVDYTFGSGTRLTVV.

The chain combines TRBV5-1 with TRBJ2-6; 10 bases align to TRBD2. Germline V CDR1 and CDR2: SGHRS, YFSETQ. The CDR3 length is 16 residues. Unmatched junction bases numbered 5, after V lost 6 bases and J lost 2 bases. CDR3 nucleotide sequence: TGCGCCAGCACTAGCGGGAGAGTCGCTGGGGCCAACGTCCTGACTTTC. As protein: CASTSGRVAGANVLTF.

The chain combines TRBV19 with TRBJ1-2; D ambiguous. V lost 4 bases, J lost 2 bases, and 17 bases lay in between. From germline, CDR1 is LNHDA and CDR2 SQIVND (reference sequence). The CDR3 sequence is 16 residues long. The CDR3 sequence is CASSTVGGRANYGYTF. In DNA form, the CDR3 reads TGTGCCAGTAGTACCGTAGGAGGGAGGGCCAACTATGGCTACACCTTC.

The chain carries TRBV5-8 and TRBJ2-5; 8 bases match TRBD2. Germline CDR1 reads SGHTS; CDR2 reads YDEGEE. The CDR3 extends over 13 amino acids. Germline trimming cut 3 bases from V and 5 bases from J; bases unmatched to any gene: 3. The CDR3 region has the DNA TGTGCCAGCAGCTCGGGACTAGAGGAGACCCAGTACTTC. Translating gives CASSSGLEETQYF.

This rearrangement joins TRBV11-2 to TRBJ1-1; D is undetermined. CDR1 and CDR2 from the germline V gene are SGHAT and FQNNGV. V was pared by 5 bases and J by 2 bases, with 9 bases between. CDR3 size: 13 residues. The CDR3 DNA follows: TGTGCCAGCAGCACGGACCGTAACACTGAAGCTTTCTTT. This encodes CASSTDRNTEAFF.

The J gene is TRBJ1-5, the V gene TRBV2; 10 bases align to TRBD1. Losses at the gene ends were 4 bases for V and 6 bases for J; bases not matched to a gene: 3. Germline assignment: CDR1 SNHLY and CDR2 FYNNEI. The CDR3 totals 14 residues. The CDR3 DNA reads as TGTGCCAGCAGTGGGACAGGGGGTTTTCAGCCCCAGCATTTT. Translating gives CASSGTGGFQPQHF.

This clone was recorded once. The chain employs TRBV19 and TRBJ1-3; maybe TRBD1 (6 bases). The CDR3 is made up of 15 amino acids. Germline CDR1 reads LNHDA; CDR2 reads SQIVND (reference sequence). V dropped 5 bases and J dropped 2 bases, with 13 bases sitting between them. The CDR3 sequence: CASSRGGSAGNTIYF. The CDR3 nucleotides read TGTGCCAGTAGTCGGGGGGGCTCTGCTGGAAACACCATATATTTT. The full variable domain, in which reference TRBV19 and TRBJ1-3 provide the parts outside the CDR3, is DGGITQSPKYLFRKEGQNVTLSCEQNLNHDAMYWYRQDPGQGLRLIYYSQIVNDFQKGDIAEGYSVSREKKESFPLTVTSAQKNPTAFYLCASSRGGSAGNTIYFGEGSWLTVV.

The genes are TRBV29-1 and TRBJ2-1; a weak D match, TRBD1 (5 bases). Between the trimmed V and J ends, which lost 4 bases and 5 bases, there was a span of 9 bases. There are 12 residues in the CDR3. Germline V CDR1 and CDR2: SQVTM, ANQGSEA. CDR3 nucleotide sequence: TGCAGCGTTGGCAGGGCAAACAATGAGCAGTTCTTC. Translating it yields CSVGRANNEQFF.

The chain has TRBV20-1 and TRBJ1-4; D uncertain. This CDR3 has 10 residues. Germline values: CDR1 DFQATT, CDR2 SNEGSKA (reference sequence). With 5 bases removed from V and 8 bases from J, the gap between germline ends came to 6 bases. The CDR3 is CSALGEKLFF. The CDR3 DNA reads TGCAGTGCTCTGGGCGAAAAACTGTTTTTT.

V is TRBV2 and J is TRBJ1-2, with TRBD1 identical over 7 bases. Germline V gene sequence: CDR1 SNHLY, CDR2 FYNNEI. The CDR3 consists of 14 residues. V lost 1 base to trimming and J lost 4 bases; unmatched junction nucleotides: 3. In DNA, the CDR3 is TGTGCCAGCAGTGAAGGACAGGGAGGCTATGGCTACACCTTC. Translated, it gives CASSEGQGGYGYTF.

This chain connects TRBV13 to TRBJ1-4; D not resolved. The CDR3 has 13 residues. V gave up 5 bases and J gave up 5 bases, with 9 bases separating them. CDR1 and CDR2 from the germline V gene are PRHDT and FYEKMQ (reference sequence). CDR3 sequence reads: CASSHRPNEKLFF. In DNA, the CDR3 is TGTGCCAGCAGCCATAGGCCAAATGAAAAACTGTTTTTT.

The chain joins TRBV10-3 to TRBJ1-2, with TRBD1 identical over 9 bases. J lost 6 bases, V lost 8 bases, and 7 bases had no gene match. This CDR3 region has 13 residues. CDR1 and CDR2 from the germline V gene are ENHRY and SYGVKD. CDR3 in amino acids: CAIGLQGADGYTF. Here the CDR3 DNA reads TGTGCCATCGGTTTACAGGGGGCGGATGGCTACACCTTC.

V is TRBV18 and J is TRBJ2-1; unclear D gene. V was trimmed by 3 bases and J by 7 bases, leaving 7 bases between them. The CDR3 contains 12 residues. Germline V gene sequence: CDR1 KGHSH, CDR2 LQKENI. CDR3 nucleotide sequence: TGTGCCAGCTCACCGTGGGAAAATGAGCAGTTCTTC. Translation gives CASSPWENEQFF. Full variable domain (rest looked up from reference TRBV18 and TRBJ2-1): NAGVMQNPRHLVRRRGQEARLRCSPMKGHSHVYWYRQLPEEGLKFMVYLQKENIIDESGMPKERFSAEFPKEGPSILRIQQVVRGDSAAYFCASSPWENEQFFGPGTRLTVL.

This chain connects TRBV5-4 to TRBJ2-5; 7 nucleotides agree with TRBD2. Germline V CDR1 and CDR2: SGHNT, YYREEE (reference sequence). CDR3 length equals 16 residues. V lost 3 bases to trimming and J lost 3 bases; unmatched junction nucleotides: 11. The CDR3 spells CASSWAGREREETQYF. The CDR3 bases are TGTGCCAGCAGCTGGGCGGGGAGGGAGCGGGAAGAGACCCAGTACTTC. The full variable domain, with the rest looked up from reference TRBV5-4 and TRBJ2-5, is ETGVTQSPTHLIKTRGQQVTLRCSSQSGHNTVSWYQQALGQGPQFIFQYYREEENGRGNFPPRFSGLQFPNYSSELNVNALELDDSALYLCASSWAGREREETQYFGPGTRLLVL.

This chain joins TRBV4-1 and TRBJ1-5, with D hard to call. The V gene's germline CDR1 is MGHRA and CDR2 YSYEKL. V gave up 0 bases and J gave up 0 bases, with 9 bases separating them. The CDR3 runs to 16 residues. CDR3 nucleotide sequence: TGCGCCAGCAGCCAAGAAGACACATCTAGCAATCAGCCCCAGCATTTT. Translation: CASSQEDTSSNQPQHF.

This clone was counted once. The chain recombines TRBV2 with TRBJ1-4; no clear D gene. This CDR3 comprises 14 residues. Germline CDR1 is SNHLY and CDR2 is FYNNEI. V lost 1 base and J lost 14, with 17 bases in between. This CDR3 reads CASSEGQAPPPLFF. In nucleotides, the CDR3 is TGTGCCAGCAGTGAAGGGCAGGCCCCGCCCCCCCTGTTTTTT.

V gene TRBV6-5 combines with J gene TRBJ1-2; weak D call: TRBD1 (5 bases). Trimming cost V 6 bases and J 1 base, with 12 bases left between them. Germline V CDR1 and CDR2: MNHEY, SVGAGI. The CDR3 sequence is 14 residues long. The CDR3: CASSPGGVNYGYTF. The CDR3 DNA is TGTGCCAGCAGCCCGGGGGGGGTTAACTATGGCTACACCTTC.

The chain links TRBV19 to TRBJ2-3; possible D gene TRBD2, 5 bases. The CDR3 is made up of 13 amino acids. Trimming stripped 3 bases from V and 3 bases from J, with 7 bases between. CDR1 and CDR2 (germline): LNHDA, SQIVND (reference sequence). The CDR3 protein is CASSMRRTDTQYF. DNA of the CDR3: TGTGCCAGTAGTATGAGGAGGACAGATACGCAGTATTTT.

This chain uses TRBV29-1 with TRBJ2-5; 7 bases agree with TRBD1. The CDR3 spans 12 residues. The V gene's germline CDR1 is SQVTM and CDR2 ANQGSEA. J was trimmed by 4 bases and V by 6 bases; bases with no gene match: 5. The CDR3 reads CSVVNRGETQYF. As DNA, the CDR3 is TGCAGCGTCGTTAACAGGGGAGAGACCCAGTACTTC.

The CDR3 reads CASSDLWDTGQYF. DNA for the CDR3: TGTGCCAGCAGTGATCTATGGGATACCGGGCAGTACTTC. V is TRBV6-1 and J is TRBJ2-7; unclear D gene. V dropped 3 bases and J dropped 9 bases, with 15 bases sitting between them. This CDR3 is 13 amino acids long. The germline gives CDR1 MNHNS, CDR2 SASEGT.